This T cell receptor beta chain was obtained from a study of blood T cell repertoires in COVID-19. Background on the study: The United States, Italy and Spain supplied acute and convalescent COVID-19 samples. T cells, B-cell-depleted T cells, or PBMCs supplied cDNA or gDNA.

Germline V CDR1 and CDR2: MRHNA, SNTAGT. This CDR3 comprises 12 residues. Between the trimmed V and J ends, which lost 6 bases and 9 bases, there was a span of 12 bases. The assay was immunoSEQ multiplex PCR, and TCRdb's table has in-frame clones only and misses some. Of 70,000 to 85,000 clones in the sample, roughly 90% were seen once. The chain has TRBV6-4 and TRBJ2-1; tentative D call: TRBD1 (6 bases). The receptor comes from a human donor in a cohort sampled during active COVID-19. Sequences were obtained from peripheral blood. CDR3 in DNA: TGTGCCAGCAGAACAGGGTTGGGTGAGCAGTTCTTC. Amino acid sequence: CASRTGLGEQFF.